This is a list of T cell receptor beta chains from one sample in a study of shared clonotypes between healthy human individuals. Produced via immunoSEQ multiplex PCR; TCRdb's table is partial and in-frame only. The sample lists about 1.4 million clones, around 95% seen once, with over 1% in the top ten. The sequenced sample consisted of naive CD4+ T cells sorted from blood. The receptors come from a man aged 30-40 years in good health. Each CDR3 is given with its conserved first and last residue. A D gene is named only where the DNA matches it firmly. The listing skips clone size in some rows; elsewhere it reads once, few, many or a size class.

- | TRBJ2-5 | TRBV28 | - | TGTGCCAGCGGGGCTTGGGAGACCCAGTACTTC | CASGAWETQYF
- | TRBJ2-6 | TRBV28 | - | TGTGCCAGCAGGTCTACTGACTCTGGGGCCAACGTCCTGACTTTC | CASRSTDSGANVLTF
- | TRBJ2-2 | TRBV7-3 | few | TGTGCCAGCAGCTTAACCGGGGAGCTGTTTTTT | CASSLTGELFF
- | TRBJ1-2 | TRBV18 | - | TGTGCCAGCTCACCAGTCACCGGAGAATATGGCTACACCTTC | CASSPVTGEYGYTF
TRBD1 | TRBJ1-1 | TRBV5-1 | - | TGCGCCAGCAGCCCCGGGACAGGGGTCGTAGAAACTGAAGCTTTCTTT | CASSPGTGVVETEAFF
- | TRBJ1-1 | TRBV7-8 | - | TGTGCCAGCAGCCGTCCTCAGGTCTCAGGCACTGAAGCTTTCTTT | CASSRPQVSGTEAFF
TRBD1 | TRBJ1-2 | TRBV5-1 | - | TGCGCCAGCAGCCTGGGACAGGGGGCGGGGTATGGCTACACCTTC | CASSLGQGAGYGYTF
- | TRBJ2-7 | TRBV27 | - | TGTGCCAGCAGCCGATTCCCAGGGGTTGGGGCCTACGAGCAGTACTTC | CASSRFPGVGAYEQYF
TRBD1 | TRBJ2-1 | TRBV18 | - | TGTGCCAGCTCACCCCTCGGGACAGGGGGCTACAATGAGCAGTTCTTC | CASSPLGTGGYNEQFF
- | TRBJ1-5 | TRBV6-1 | - | TGTGCCAGCAGGTTCGGGAGCAATCAGCCCCAGCATTTT | CASRFGSNQPQHF
- | TRBJ1-1 | TRBV9 | - | TGTGCCAGCAGCGTATACGGTGGCGACCGAAACACTGAAGCTTTCTTT | CASSVYGGDRNTEAFF
TRBD2 | TRBJ2-1 | TRBV7-9 | - | TGTGCCAGCAGCTCCTTCGTACTAGCGATGGATGAGCAGTTCTTC | CASSSFVLAMDEQFF
TRBD1 | TRBJ1-4 | TRBV5-4 | - | TGTGCCAGCAGCCGACAGGGGGCAGTTAATGAAAAACTGTTTTTT | CASSRQGAVNEKLFF